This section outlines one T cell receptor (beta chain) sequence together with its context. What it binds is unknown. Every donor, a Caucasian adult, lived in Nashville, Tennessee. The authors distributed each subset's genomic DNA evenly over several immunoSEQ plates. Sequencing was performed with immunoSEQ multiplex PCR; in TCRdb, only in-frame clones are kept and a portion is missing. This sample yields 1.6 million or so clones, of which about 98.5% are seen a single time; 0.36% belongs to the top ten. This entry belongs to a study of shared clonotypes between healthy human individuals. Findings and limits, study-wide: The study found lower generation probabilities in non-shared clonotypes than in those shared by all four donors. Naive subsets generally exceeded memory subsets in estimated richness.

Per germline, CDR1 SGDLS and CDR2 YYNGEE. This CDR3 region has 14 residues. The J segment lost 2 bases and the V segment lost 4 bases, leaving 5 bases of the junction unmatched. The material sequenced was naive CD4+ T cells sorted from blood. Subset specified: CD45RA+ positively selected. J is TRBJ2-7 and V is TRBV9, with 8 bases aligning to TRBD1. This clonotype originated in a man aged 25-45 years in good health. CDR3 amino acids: CASSPGQVPYEQYF. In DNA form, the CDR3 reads TGTGCCAGCAGCCCGGGACAGGTCCCCTACGAGCAGTACTTC.